The 17 T cell receptor beta chains reported below all come from one sample, sequenced in a study of T cells after yellow fever vaccination. TCRdb used MiXCR to reprocess the 5' RACE reads, holding one entry per CDR3 protein. The top ten hold over 2.5% of the sample, which has roughly 120,000 distinct CDR3 sequences, roughly 7.2% seen once. The source material was CD4+ T cells sorted from PBMCs, sampled 35 to 50 days after the first yellow fever vaccination. These receptors all come from a man younger than 35 who received the YFV17D yellow fever vaccine.

At least ten counts were recorded for this clonotype. The CDR3 loop reads CASSRYREQYF. For the CDR3, the DNA is TGTGCCAGCAGCCGATACAGAGAGCAGTACTTC. The chain carries TRBV7-9 and TRBJ2-7; no reliable D call. CDR3 size: 11 residues. CDR1 and CDR2 from the germline V gene are SEHNR and FQNEAQ (reference sequence). Trimming pared 5 bases from V and 7 bases from J, leaving 9 bases between.

The CDR3 spells CSARTPSNTGELFF. CDR3 nucleotide sequence: TGCAGTGCTAGGACGCCCTCGAACACCGGGGAGCTGTTTTTT. V gene TRBV20-1 combines with J gene TRBJ2-2, with D uncertain. Trimming stripped 3 bases from V and 0 bases from J, with 8 bases between. Germline assignment: CDR1 DFQATT and CDR2 SNEGSKA (reference sequence). CDR3 length: 14 residues.

This clonotype appeared many times. The CDR3 bases are TGCGCCAGCAGACAGCAGGAGTCCAATGAGCAGTTCTTC. It codes for CASRQQESNEQFF. The chain couples TRBV5-1 to TRBJ2-1; D is unresolved. This CDR3 contains 13 residues. CDR1 and CDR2 from the germline V gene are SGHRS and YFSETQ. The germline V and J ends were trimmed by 5 bases and 6 bases, with 12 bases remaining between them.

Only a few counts were recorded for this clonotype. J is TRBJ1-5 and V is TRBV5-6, with TRBD1 matching over 7 bases. The CDR3 totals 15 residues. The ends lost 1 base at V and 5 bases at J; junction bases unmatched: 6. Germline-derived CDR1 and CDR2 are SGHDT and YYEEEE. CDR3 nucleotides: TGTGCCAGCAGCTTGATGTGGCAGGGGGATCAGCCCCAGCATTTT. Protein product: CASSLMWQGDQPQHF.

This clonotype has a handful of counts. This rearrangement joins TRBV12-3 or TRBV12-4 to TRBJ1-6; tentative D call: TRBD1 (5 bases). The CDR3 is made up of 12 amino acids. The ends were cut back, 9 bases at V and 8 bases at J, with 11 bases in the middle. In nucleotides, the CDR3 is TGTGCCAGGGGCGCGGGGCATTCACCCCTCCACTTT. Its translation: CARGAGHSPLHF.

This clonotype appeared many times. CDR3: CASSLAGTGNSPLHF. The CDR3 nucleotides are TGTGCCAGCAGCTTAGCAGGGACTGGAAATTCACCCCTCCACTTT. This rearrangement joins TRBV11-2 to TRBJ1-6; TRBD1 is a possible D gene (5 bases). The CDR3 extends over 15 amino acids. Trimming took off 1 base at V and 7 bases at J, with 11 bases between the two ends. Germline-derived CDR1 and CDR2 are SGHAT and FQNNGV.

This clonotype was counted at least ten times. The chain is built from TRBV18 and TRBJ1-4; D is undetermined. The germline V gene has CDR1 KGHSH and CDR2 LQKENI. This CDR3 region has 15 residues. Deletions cut 4 bases from V and 6 bases from J, with 15 bases between. CDR3 loop: CASSRMNGADEKLFF. The CDR3 nucleotides read TGTGCCAGCTCACGCATGAACGGTGCGGATGAAAAACTGTTTTTT. The full variable domain, with the rest looked up from reference TRBV18 and TRBJ1-4, is NAGVMQNPRHLVRRRGQEARLRCSPMKGHSHVYWYRQLPEEGLKFMVYLQKENIIDESGMPKERFSAEFPKEGPSILRIQQVVRGDSAAYFCASSRMNGADEKLFFGSGTQLSVL.

This clonotype was counted many times. This rearrangement joins TRBV2 to TRBJ2-1, with 8 bases fitting TRBD2. CDR3 length equals 16 residues. Germline lookup yields CDR1 SNHLY and CDR2 FYNNEI. After removal of 6 bases from V and 0 bases from J, the junction contained 7 bases not matched to a gene. For the CDR3, the DNA is TGTGCCAGCAGGCCTCTAGCGGGCAGCTCCTACAATGAGCAGTTCTTC. It specifies CASRPLAGSSYNEQFF.

Note on this clonotype: A read error may be the cause here, since a much bigger clone is one base away. J is TRBJ1-1 and V is TRBV5-1; 7 bases are a match to TRBD1. The germline CDR1 and CDR2 sequences are SGHRS and YFSETQ. V lost 2 bases, J lost 1 base, and 2 bases stayed unmatched. The CDR3 loop spans 14 amino acids. The CDR3 region has the DNA TGCGCCAGCAGCTTTGGACAGGAGAACACTGAAGCTTTCTTT. It encodes CASSFGQENTEAFF.

This clonotype was recorded at least ten times. The V gene is TRBV3-1, the J gene TRBJ2-7; TRBD2 might be the D (5 bases). CDR1 is LGHDT and CDR2 is YNNKEL in the germline V gene (reference sequence). Trimming stripped 3 bases from V and 2 bases from J, with 11 bases between. The CDR3 length is 14 residues. The CDR3 nucleotides are TGTGCCAGCAGCCACTTGGCGCGGGCCTACGAGCAGTACTTC. Its translation is CASSHLARAYEQYF.

The chain employs TRBV6-1 and TRBJ1-6; TRBD1 matches 9 bases. The CDR3 totals 15 residues. The V gene end was trimmed by 8 bases and the J gene end by 9 bases; junction bases not matched to a gene: 11. Germline V gene data show CDR1 as MNHNS and CDR2 as SASEGT. The CDR3 bases are TGTGCCAGCGGGAAGACCCGGGACAGGGTTTCACCCCTCCACTTT. Translated: CASGKTRDRVSPLHF.

This clonotype came up many times. V and J are TRBV15 and TRBJ2-2; 11 bases line up with TRBD1. Germline trimming cut 3 bases from V and 5 bases from J; bases unmatched to any gene: 2. The V gene's germline CDR1 is LNHNV and CDR2 YYDKDF (reference sequence). The CDR3 has 15 residues. DNA for the CDR3: TGTGCCACCAGCAGCCGGGACAGGGGGACCGGGGAGCTGTTTTTT. Its translation is CATSSRDRGTGELFF.

The J gene is TRBJ2-1, the V gene TRBV7-8, with unresolved D. Trimming shortened V by 0 bases and J by 9 bases, and 15 bases separated the two germline ends. This CDR3 comprises 15 residues. Germline-derived CDR1 and CDR2 are SGHVS and FQNEAQ. The CDR3 DNA reads as TGTGCCAGCAGCTTAGCAGTCGGCAGCCCCCCTGAGCAGTTCTTC. It encodes CASSLAVGSPPEQFF.

There are many counts of this clonotype. This chain joins TRBV5-1 and TRBJ1-1; D is unclear. The CDR3 is 14 amino acids. The germline gives CDR1 SGHRS, CDR2 YFSETQ. Trimming left V 4 bases short and J 1 base short, with 11 bases between. CDR3 nucleotide sequence: TGCGCCAGCAGCAAAGCGCAGGAGAACACTGAAGCTTTCTTT. As protein: CASSKAQENTEAFF.

This clonotype showed up many times. The rearrangement links TRBV10-3 to TRBJ2-1; 7 bases align to TRBD1. The germline gives CDR1 ENHRY, CDR2 SYGVKD. The CDR3 length is 14 residues. Trimming removed 2 bases from V and 8 bases from J; junction bases left unmatched: 6. Here the CDR3 DNA reads TGTGCCATCAGTGAGGGGAACAGGGGCTATGAGCAGTTCTTC. This codes for CAISEGNRGYEQFF.

In this sample, this clonotype turned up many times. The J gene is TRBJ2-7, the V gene TRBV5-4; D might be TRBD2 (6 bases). Germline CDR1 and CDR2: SGHNT and YYREEE (reference sequence). Trimming removed 0 bases from V and 6 bases from J, with 13 bases in between. The CDR3 sequence is 14 residues long. CDR3 DNA sequence: TGTGCCAGCAGCTTGGATCGGCGGGGCGGCGAGCAGTACGTC. It codes for CASSLDRRGGEQYV.

The table lists this clonotype with many counts. The J gene is TRBJ1-4, the V gene TRBV7-2, with a possible D match to TRBD1 (5 bases). With 5 bases removed from V and 8 bases from J, the gap between germline ends came to 18 bases. Germline assignment: CDR1 SGHTA and CDR2 FQGNSA. The CDR3 has 15 residues. This CDR3 is CASSPSQARGEKLFF. The CDR3 nucleotides read TGTGCCAGCAGCCCCTCACAGGCTCGGGGGGAAAAACTGTTTTTT.